The clone carrying this T cell receptor (beta chain) was recorded many times. What it recognizes is unknown. The data were taken from a study of CD8 T cells in ankylosing spondylitis. Libraries for TCR beta were made by quantitative 5'-RACE with molecular barcodes. Each CDR3 protein gets one entry after TCRdb re-called the 5' RACE reads with MiXCR. The sample shows under 150,000 distinct CDR3 sequences, 11% of them seen only once. Study results and caveats: Disease-linked clones displayed a CD8+ phenotype and appeared relatively rarely in peripheral blood. Reports say disease-linked clones showed up significantly more in matched ankylosing spondylitis synovial fluid. Seemingly distinctive of ankylosing spondylitis blood was a TCR beta motif formed by eight highly homologous variants.

The CDR3 runs to 16 residues. Trimming took off 4 bases at V and 0 bases at J, with 16 bases between the two ends. The germline CDR1 and CDR2 sequences are SGHRS and YFSETQ. Sequenced material: blood, either unsorted or a sorted T cell fraction (not recorded which). This TCR came from a female donor with ankylosing spondylitis or in good health (not recorded which). J is TRBJ1-1 and V is TRBV5-1; D is possibly TRBD1 (6 bases). CDR3 loop: CASSQALQGLNTEAFF. CDR3 coding DNA: TGCGCCAGCAGCCAAGCGCTACAGGGCCTGAACACTGAAGCTTTCTTT.